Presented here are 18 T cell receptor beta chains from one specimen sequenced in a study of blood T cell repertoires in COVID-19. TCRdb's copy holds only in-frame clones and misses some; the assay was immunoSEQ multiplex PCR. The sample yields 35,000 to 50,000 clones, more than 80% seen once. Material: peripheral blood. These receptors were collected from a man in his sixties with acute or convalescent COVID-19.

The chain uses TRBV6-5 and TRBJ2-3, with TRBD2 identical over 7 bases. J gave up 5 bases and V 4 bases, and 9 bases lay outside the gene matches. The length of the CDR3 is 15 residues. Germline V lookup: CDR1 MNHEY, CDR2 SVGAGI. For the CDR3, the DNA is TGTGCCAGCAGTTCTCGTGGGAGGGCCGGAGATACGCAGTATTTT. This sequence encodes CASSSRGRAGDTQYF.

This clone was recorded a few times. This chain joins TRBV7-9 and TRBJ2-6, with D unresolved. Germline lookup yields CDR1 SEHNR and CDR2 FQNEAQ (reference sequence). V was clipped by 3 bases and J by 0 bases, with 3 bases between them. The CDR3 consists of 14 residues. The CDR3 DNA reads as TGTGCCAGCAGCTTTAGCTCTGGGGCCAACGTCCTGACTTTC. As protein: CASSFSSGANVLTF.

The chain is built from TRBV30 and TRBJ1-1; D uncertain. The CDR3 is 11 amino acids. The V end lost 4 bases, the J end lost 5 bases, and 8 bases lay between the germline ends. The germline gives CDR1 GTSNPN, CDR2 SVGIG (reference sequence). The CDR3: CAWKSGTEAFF. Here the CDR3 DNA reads TGTGCCTGGAAGTCCGGGACTGAAGCTTTCTTT.

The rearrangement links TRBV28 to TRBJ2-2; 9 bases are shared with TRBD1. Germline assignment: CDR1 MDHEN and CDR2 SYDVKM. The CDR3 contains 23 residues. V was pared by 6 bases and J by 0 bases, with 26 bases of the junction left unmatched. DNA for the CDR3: TGTGCCAGCAGATCACCAGCGGGACAGGGCCAGGGTAGCGGGCAACCGAACACCGGGGAGCTGTTTTTT. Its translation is CASRSPAGQGQGSGQPNTGELFF.

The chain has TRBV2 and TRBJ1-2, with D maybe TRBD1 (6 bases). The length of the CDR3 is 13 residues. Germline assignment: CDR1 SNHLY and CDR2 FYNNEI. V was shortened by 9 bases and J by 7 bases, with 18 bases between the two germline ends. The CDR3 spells CARRQARASGYTF. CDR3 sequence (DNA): TGTGCCAGACGACAGGCCCGGGCAAGTGGCTACACCTTC.

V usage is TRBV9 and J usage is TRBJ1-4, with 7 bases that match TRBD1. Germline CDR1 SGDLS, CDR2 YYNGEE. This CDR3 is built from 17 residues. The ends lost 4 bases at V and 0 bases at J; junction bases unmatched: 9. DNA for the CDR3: TGTGCCAGCAGCACGAGGGGACAGCTTGCAACTAATGAAAAACTGTTTTTT. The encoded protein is CASSTRGQLATNEKLFF.

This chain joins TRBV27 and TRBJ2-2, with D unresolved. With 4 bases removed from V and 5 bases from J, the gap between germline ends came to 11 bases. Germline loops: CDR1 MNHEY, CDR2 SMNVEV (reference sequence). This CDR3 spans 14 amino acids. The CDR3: CASSWARFTGELFF. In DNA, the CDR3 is TGTGCCAGCAGTTGGGCCAGATTTACCGGGGAGCTGTTTTTT.

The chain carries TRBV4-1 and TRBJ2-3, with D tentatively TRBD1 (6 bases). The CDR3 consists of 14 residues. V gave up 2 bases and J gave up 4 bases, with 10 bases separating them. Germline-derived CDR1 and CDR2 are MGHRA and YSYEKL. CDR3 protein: CASSQQGSADTQYF. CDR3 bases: TGCGCCAGCAGCCAACAGGGGTCGGCAGATACGCAGTATTTT.

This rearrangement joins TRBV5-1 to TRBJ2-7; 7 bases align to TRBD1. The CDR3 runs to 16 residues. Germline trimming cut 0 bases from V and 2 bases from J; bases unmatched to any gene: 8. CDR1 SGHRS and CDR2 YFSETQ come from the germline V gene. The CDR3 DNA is TGCGCCAGCAGCTTGGGTCCGGACAGGAGAACCTACGAGCAGTACTTC. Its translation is CASSLGPDRRTYEQYF.

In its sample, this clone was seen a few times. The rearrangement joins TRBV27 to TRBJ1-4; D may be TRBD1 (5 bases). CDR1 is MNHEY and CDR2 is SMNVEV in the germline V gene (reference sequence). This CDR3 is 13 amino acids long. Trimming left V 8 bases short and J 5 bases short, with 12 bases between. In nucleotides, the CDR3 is TGTGCCAGCCGGAGGGGCGGGAATGAAAAACTGTTTTTT. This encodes CASRRGGNEKLFF.

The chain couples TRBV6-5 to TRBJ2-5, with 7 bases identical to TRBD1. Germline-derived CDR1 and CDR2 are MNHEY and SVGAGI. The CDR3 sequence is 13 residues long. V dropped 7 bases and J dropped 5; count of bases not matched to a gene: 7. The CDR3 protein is CASTWDRRETQYF. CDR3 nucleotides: TGTGCCAGCACTTGGGACAGACGGGAGACCCAGTACTTC.

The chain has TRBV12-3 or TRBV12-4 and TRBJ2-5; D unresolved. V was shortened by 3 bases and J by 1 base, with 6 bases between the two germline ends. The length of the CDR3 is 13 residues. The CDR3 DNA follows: TGTGCCAGCAGTTTTAAGCTCCAAGAGACCCAGTACTTC. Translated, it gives CASSFKLQETQYF.

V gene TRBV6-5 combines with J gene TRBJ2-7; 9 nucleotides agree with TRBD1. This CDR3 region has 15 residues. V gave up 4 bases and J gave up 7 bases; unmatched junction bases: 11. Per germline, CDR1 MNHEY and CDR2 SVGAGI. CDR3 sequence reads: CASSSNRGRETEQYF. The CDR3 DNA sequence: TGTGCCAGCAGTTCCAACAGGGGGCGCGAGACGGAGCAGTACTTC.

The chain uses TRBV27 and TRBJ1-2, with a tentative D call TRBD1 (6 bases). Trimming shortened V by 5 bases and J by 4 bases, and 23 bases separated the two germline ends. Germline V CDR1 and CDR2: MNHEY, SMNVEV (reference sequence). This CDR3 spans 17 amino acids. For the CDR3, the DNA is TGTGCCAGCAGTCCCAGACAGGTAAGAGGGCTTGGCTATGGCTACACCTTC. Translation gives CASSPRQVRGLGYGYTF.

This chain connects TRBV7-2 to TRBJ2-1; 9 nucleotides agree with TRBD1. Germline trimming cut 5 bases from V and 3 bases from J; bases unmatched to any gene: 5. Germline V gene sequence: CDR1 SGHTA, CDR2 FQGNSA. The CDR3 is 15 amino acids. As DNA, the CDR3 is TGTGCCAGCAGCCTACAGGGGGCCGGCTACAATGAGCAGTTCTTC. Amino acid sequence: CASSLQGAGYNEQFF.

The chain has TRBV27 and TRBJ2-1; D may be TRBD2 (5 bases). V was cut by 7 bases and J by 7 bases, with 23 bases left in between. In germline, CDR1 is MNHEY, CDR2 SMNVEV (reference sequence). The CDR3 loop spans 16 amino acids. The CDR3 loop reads CASIRKGTGSWNEQFF. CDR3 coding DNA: TGTGCCAGCATAAGAAAGGGCACGGGAAGTTGGAATGAGCAGTTCTTC.

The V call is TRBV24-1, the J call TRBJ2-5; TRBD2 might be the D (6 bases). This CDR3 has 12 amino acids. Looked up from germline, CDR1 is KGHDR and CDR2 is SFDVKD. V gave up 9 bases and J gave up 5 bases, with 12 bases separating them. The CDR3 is CATAGREETQYF. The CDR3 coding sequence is TGTGCCACCGCCGGACGGGAGGAGACCCAGTACTTC.

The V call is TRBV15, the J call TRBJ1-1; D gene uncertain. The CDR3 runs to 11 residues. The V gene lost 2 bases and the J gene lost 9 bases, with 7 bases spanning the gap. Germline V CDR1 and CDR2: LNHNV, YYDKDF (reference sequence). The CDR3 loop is CATSRQAKAFF. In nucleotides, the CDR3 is TGTGCCACCAGCAGACAGGCAAAAGCTTTCTTT.